The 18 T cell receptor beta chains below come from one sample, sequenced in a study of control samples from healthy donors and cancer patients. The repertoire was sequenced with immunoSEQ multiplex PCR; TCRdb's copy has only in-frame clones and lacks some. The sample contains about 160,000 clones, nearly 96% of which appear only once. The specimen sequenced was blood. These receptors were obtained from a woman in her twenties or thirties in good health.

The chain links TRBV6-5 to TRBJ1-3, with D possibly matching TRBD1 (5 bases). Trimming took 7 bases from V and 6 from J, leaving 13 bases between them. This CDR3 is 13 amino acids long. CDR1 and CDR2 (germline): MNHEY, SVGAGI. For the CDR3, the DNA is TGTGCCAGCATGCGAGGGGTTGTAAACACCATATATTTT. Its translation: CASMRGVVNTIYF.

The chain links TRBV6-5 to TRBJ2-3; either TRBD1 or TRBD2 may fit D (5 bases each). CDR3 length: 15 amino acids. V was pared by 4 bases and J by 2 bases, with 13 bases between. In germline, CDR1 is MNHEY, CDR2 SVGAGI. The CDR3 reads CASSSTMGTTDTQYF. The CDR3 region has the DNA TGTGCCAGCAGTTCCACAATGGGGACCACAGATACGCAGTATTTT.

The rearrangement links TRBV6-5 to TRBJ2-2; D is unresolved. The CDR3 length is 12 residues. Trimming stripped 11 bases from V and 2 bases from J, with 9 bases between. Germline CDR1 and CDR2: MNHEY and SVGAGI. The CDR3 coding sequence is TGTGCCTCCCGCTTTAACACCGGGGAGCTGTTTTTT. Protein product: CASRFNTGELFF.

V gene TRBV28 combines with J gene TRBJ1-6; D is uncertain. Germline CDR1 and CDR2: MDHEN and SYDVKM. The CDR3 extends over 15 amino acids. Between the trimmed V and J ends, which lost 1 base and 6 bases, there was a span of 10 bases. In DNA, the CDR3 is TGTGCCAGCAGTTTATATATCAACTCTAATTCACCCCTCCACTTT. Protein product: CASSLYINSNSPLHF.

This clone came up a few times. V gene TRBV25-1 combines with J gene TRBJ2-5; 7 bases align to TRBD2. Unmatched junction bases numbered 14, after V lost 3 bases and J lost 1 base. The length of the CDR3 is 18 residues. In germline, CDR1 is MGHDK, CDR2 SYGVNS. This CDR3 reads CASSDQRAGVKFQETQYF. DNA for the CDR3: TGTGCCAGCAGTGATCAGAGGGCGGGGGTGAAGTTCCAAGAGACCCAGTACTTC. Variable domain in full (rest from reference TRBV25-1 and TRBJ2-5): EADIYQTPRYLVIGTGKKITLECSQTMGHDKMYWYQQDPGMELHLIHYSYGVNSTEKGDLSSESTVSRIRTEHFPLTLESARPSHTSQYLCASSDQRAGVKFQETQYFGPGTRLLVL.

The genes are TRBV6-5 and TRBJ1-3; D might be TRBD1 (5 bases). V shed 2 bases and J shed 5 bases, with 7 bases lying between them. The V gene's germline CDR1 is MNHEY and CDR2 SVGAGI. CDR3 length: 13 amino acids. The CDR3 coding sequence is TGTGCCAGCAGTTACGACAGTAGAAACACCATATATTTT. Its protein is CASSYDSRNTIYF.

This clone was observed once. Additional DNA sequences in this sample encode the identical CDR3. V is TRBV5-1 and J is TRBJ1-6; D unresolved. Germline V gene sequence: CDR1 SGHRS, CDR2 YFSETQ. There are 13 residues in the CDR3. Trimming stripped 0 bases from V and 10 bases from J, with 8 bases between. The CDR3 loop reads CASSLAGRSPLHF. CDR3 coding DNA: TGCGCCAGCAGCTTGGCTGGGCGGTCACCCCTCCACTTT.

This sequence joins TRBV5-1 and TRBJ2-5, with TRBD1 matching over 8 bases. J was trimmed by 5 bases and V by 0 bases; bases with no gene match: 6. The germline gives CDR1 SGHRS, CDR2 YFSETQ. There are 15 residues in the CDR3. CDR3 region: CASSLVGQGMETQYF. CDR3 in DNA: TGCGCCAGCAGCTTGGTAGGACAGGGTATGGAGACCCAGTACTTC.

This chain connects TRBV4-1 to TRBJ2-7; the match to TRBD2 covers 11 bases. Trimming cost V 3 bases and J 4 bases; bases outside gene matches: 5. Germline V lookup: CDR1 MGHRA, CDR2 YSYEKL. The CDR3 has 15 amino acids. The CDR3 nucleotides are TGCGCCAGCAGCCACAGGACTAGCGGGCGGTACGAGCAGTACTTC. This gives the protein CASSHRTSGRYEQYF.

Only one count was recorded for this clone. This chain uses TRBV29-1 with TRBJ1-1; 7 positions match TRBD1. Trimming at V came to 4 bases and at J to 4 bases, leaving 9 bases not matched to a gene. The CDR3 length is 14 residues. Germline loops: CDR1 SQVTM, CDR2 ANQGSEA. DNA for the CDR3: TGCAGCGTTGGTCAGGGGGGGCCAGCCACTGAAGCTTTCTTT. Its translation: CSVGQGGPATEAFF.

This chain joins TRBV10-2 and TRBJ2-2, with 9 positions matching TRBD1. The CDR3 contains 13 residues. V shed 5 bases, J shed 7 bases, and the junction held 2 bases outside the gene matches. Germline CDR1 is WSHSY and CDR2 is SAAADI. This chain's CDR3 is CASSLTGGGELFF. As DNA, the CDR3 is TGCGCCAGCAGTCTGACAGGGGGCGGGGAGCTGTTTTTT.

V usage is TRBV5-8 and J usage is TRBJ1-2; D unclear. Germline assignment: CDR1 SGHTS and CDR2 YDEGEE. The CDR3 extends over 9 amino acids. With 10 bases removed from V and 3 bases from J, the gap between germline ends came to 4 bases. The CDR3 coding sequence is TGTGCCTACGACTATGGCTACACCTTC. Translated, it gives CAYDYGYTF.

The CDR3 DNA follows: TGTGCCAGCAGTTACTTCGAGTCGAACACTGAAGCTTTCTTT. This translates into CASSYFESNTEAFF. The V and J genes are TRBV6-6 and TRBJ1-1; D gene unclear. CDR3 length: 14 amino acids. V lost 1 base and J lost 1, with 7 bases in between. Germline CDR1 MNHNY, CDR2 SVGAGI (reference sequence).

This clone was found once. J is TRBJ2-1 and V is TRBV15, with D tentatively TRBD2 (5 bases). CDR1 and CDR2 from the germline V gene are LNHNV and YYDKDF (reference sequence). Trimming shortened V by 0 bases and J by 13 bases, and 10 bases separated the two germline ends. There are 12 residues in the CDR3. The CDR3 DNA follows: TGTGCCACCAGCAGAGAGAGGGTAGTCCAGTTCTTC. Its translation: CATSRERVVQFF.

The V gene is TRBV24-1, the J gene TRBJ2-1; 7 nucleotides agree with TRBD1. The germline gives CDR1 KGHDR, CDR2 SFDVKD. V shed 4 bases and J 2 bases; nucleotides not matched to a gene: 7. This CDR3 comprises 16 residues. The CDR3 loop reads CATSEPTRGTYNEQFF. The DNA for the CDR3 is TGTGCCACCAGTGAGCCTACCAGGGGGACCTACAATGAGCAGTTCTTC.

The genes are TRBV4-1 and TRBJ2-2, with 8 bases fitting TRBD1. Trimming cost V 5 bases and J 6 bases; bases outside gene matches: 14. The length of the CDR3 is 17 residues. Germline CDR1 is MGHRA and CDR2 is YSYEKL. CDR3 in DNA: TGCGCCAGCAGCTTCCAGGGGGCAGTATTTGTCCCCGGGGAGCTGTTTTTT. Translation gives CASSFQGAVFVPGELFF.

This rearrangement joins TRBV10-3 to TRBJ2-3; D is tentatively TRBD1 or TRBD2 (6 bases each). The CDR3 length is 15 residues. Germline V CDR1 and CDR2: ENHRY, SYGVKD. V lost 6 bases and J 11 bases, leaving 24 bases between the germline ends. CDR3 sequence (DNA): TGTGCCATCAGCGCGGGACAACCTTTACTATACGAGCAGTATTTT. Its translation: CAISAGQPLLYEQYF.

V usage is TRBV2 and J usage is TRBJ2-2; 12 bases line up with TRBD2. Per germline, CDR1 SNHLY and CDR2 FYNNEI. Trimming took 3 bases from V and 6 from J; bases not matched to a gene: 14. CDR3 length equals 19 residues. The CDR3 region is CASSELSSGGANRPGELFF. CDR3 coding DNA: TGTGCCAGCAGTGAGTTATCTAGCGGGGGGGCCAATCGCCCCGGGGAGCTGTTTTTT.